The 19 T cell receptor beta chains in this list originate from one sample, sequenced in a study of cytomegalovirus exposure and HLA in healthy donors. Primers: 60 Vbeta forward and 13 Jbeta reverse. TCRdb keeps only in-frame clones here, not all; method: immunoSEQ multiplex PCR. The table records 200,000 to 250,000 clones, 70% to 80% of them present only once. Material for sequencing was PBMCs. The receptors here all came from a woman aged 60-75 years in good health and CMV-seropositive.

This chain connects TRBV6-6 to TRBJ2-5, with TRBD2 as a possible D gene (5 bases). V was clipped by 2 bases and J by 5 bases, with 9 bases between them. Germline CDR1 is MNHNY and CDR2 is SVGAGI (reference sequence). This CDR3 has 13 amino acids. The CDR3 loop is CASSYGRRETQYF. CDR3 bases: TGTGCCAGCAGTTACGGGAGACGGGAGACCCAGTACTTC.

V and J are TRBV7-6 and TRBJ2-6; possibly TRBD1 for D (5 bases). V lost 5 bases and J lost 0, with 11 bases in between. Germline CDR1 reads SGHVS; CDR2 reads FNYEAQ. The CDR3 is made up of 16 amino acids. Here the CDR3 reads CASSTDSSSGANVLTF. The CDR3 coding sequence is TGTGCCAGCAGCACCGACAGCTCCTCTGGGGCCAACGTCCTGACTTTC.

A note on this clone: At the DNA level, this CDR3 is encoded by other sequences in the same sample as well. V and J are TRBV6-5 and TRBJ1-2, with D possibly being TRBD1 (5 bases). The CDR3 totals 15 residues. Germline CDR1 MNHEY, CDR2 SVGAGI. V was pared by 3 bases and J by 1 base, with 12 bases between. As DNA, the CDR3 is TGTGCCAGCAGTTATTCCGGGGGGTTTAACTATGGCTACACCTTC. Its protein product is CASSYSGGFNYGYTF.

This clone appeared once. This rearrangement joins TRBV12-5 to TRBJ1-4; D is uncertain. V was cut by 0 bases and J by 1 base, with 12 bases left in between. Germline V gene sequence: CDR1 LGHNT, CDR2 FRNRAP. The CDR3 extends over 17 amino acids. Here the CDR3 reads CASGLVFAAGTNEKLFF. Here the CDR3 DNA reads TGTGCTAGTGGTTTGGTATTCGCAGCAGGAACTAATGAAAAACTGTTTTTT.

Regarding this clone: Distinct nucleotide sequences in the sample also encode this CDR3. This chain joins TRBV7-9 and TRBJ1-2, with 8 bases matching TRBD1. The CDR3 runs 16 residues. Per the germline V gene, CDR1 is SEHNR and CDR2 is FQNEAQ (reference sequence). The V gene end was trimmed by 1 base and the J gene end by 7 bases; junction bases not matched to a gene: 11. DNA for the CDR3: TGTGCCAGCAGCTTAGGGTCCGGACAGGGCCTACGTGGCTACACCTTC. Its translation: CASSLGSGQGLRGYTF.

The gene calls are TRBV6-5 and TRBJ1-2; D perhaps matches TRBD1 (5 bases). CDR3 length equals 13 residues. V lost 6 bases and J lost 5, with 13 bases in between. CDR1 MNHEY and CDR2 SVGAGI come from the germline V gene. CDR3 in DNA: TGTGCCAGCAGGCGGCCGGGGACTTATGGCTACACCTTC. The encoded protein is CASRRPGTYGYTF.

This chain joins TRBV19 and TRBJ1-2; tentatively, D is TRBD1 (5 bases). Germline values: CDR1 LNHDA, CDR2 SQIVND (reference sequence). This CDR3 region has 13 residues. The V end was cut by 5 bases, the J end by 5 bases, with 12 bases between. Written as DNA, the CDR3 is TGTGCCAGTAGTGGGGGGGAGAGATATGGCTACACCTTC. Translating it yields CASSGGERYGYTF.

CDR3 coding DNA: TGCAGCGCTCAGGTGGGTACTACGGGATCCTACGAGCAGTACTTC. This translates into CSAQVGTTGSYEQYF. The chain uses TRBV29-1 and TRBJ2-7, with D possibly matching TRBD2 (5 bases). The CDR3 totals 15 residues. CDR1 SQVTM and CDR2 ANQGSEA come from the germline V gene. The V and J ends lost 7 bases and 1 base respectively, with 20 bases between them.

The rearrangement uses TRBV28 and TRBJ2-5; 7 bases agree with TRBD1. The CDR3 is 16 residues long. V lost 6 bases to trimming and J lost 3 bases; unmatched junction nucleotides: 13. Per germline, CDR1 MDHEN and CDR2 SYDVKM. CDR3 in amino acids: CASRDQKGDRKETQYF. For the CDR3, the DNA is TGTGCCAGCAGAGACCAGAAGGGGGACAGAAAAGAGACCCAGTACTTC.

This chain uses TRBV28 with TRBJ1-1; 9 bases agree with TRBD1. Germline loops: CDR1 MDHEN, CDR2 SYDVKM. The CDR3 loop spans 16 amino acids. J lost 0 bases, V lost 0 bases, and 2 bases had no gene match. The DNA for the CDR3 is TGTGCCAGCAGTTTATGGGGACAGGGTCTGAACACTGAAGCTTTCTTT. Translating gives CASSLWGQGLNTEAFF.

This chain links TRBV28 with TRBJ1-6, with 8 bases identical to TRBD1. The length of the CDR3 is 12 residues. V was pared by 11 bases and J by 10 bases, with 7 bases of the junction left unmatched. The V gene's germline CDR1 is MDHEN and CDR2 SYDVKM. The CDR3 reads CAGQGSGSPLHF. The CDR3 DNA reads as TGTGCCGGACAGGGATCGGGGTCACCCCTCCACTTT.

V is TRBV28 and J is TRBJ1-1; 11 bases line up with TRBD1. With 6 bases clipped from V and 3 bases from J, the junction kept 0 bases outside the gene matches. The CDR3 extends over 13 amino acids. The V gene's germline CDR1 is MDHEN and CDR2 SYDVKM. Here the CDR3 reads CASRGQGDTEAFF. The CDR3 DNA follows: TGTGCCAGCAGGGGACAGGGGGACACTGAAGCTTTCTTT.

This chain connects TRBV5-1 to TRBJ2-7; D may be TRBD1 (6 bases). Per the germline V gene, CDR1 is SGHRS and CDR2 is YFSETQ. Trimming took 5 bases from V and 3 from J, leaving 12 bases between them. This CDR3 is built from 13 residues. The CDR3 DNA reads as TGCGCCAGCAGGAGACAGGAACGCTACGAGCAGTACTTC. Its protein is CASRRQERYEQYF. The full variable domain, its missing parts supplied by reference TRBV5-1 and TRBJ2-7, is KAGVTQTPRYLIKTRGQQVTLSCSPISGHRSVSWYQQTPGQGLQFLFEYFSETQRNKGNFPGRFSGRQFSNSRSEMNVSTLELGDSALYLCASRRQERYEQYFGPGTRLTVT.

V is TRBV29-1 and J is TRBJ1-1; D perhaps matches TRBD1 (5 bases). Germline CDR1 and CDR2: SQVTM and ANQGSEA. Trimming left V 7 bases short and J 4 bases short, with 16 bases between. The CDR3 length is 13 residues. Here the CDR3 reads CSAGTLQGTEAFF. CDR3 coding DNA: TGCAGCGCTGGGACTCTCCAAGGCACTGAAGCTTTCTTT.

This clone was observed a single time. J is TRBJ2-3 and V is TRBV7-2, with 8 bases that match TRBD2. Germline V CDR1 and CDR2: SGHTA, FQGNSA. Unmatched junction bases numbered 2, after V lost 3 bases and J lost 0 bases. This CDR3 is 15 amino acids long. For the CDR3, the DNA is TGTGCCAGCAGCTTCGCGGGGGGCAGCACAGATACGCAGTATTTT. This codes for CASSFAGGSTDTQYF.

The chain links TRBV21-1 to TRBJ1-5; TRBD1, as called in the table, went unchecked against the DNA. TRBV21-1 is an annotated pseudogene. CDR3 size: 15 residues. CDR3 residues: CASSTRQGFDQPQHF. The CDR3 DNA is TGTGCCAGCAGCACGAGACAGGGTTTTGATCAGCCCCAGCATTTT.

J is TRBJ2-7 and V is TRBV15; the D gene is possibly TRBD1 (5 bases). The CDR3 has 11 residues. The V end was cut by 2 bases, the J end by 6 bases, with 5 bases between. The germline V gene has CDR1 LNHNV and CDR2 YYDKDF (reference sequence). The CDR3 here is CATSRQGEQYF. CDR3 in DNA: TGTGCCACCAGCAGACAGGGCGAGCAGTACTTC.

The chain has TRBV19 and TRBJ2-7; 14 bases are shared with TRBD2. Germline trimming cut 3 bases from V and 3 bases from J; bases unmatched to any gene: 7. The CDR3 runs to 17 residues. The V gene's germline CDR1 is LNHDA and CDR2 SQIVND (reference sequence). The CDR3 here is CASSMSGTSGSSYEQYF. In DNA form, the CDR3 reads TGTGCCAGTAGTATGTCTGGGACTAGCGGGAGTAGCTACGAGCAGTACTTC. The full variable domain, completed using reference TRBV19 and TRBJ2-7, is DGGITQSPKYLFRKEGQNVTLSCEQNLNHDAMYWYRQDPGQGLRLIYYSQIVNDFQKGDIAEGYSVSREKKESFPLTVTSAQKNPTAFYLCASSMSGTSGSSYEQYFGPGTRLTVT.

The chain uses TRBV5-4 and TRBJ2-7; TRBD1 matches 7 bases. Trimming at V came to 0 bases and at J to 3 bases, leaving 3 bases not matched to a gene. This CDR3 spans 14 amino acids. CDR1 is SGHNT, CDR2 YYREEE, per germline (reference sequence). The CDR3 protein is CASSLEAGGYEQYF. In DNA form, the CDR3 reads TGTGCCAGCAGCTTGGAGGCAGGGGGCTACGAGCAGTACTTC.